Listed here are 17 T cell receptor beta chains from one sample, sequenced in a study of identical twins. MiXCR, run by TCRdb on the 5' RACE reads, gives a single entry per CDR3 protein. The repertoire consists of about 340,000 distinct CDR3 sequences, with 9% to 15% occurring once and the leading ten covering around 6.9%. The sample also formed part of further work on yellow fever vaccine responses in identical twins.

The sequenced material came from CD8+ T cells sorted from blood. Receptors originate from a woman aged 18-29 years in good health.

The gene calls are TRBV12-3 or TRBV12-4 and TRBJ2-7, with D perhaps being TRBD1 or TRBD2 (5 bases each). V was cut by 1 base and J by 2 bases, with 12 bases left in between. The CDR3 runs to 15 residues. The CDR3 sequence: CASSLVEGWPYEQYF. The CDR3 bases are TGTGCCAGCAGTTTAGTAGAGGGGTGGCCCTACGAGCAGTACTTC.

This clonotype was seen a handful of times. This CDR3 reads CASRYTTGEGTEAFF. The CDR3, as DNA: TGTGCCAGCAGGTACACGACAGGGGAGGGCACTGAAGCTTTCTTT. This chain connects TRBV7-8 to TRBJ1-1; 8 nucleotides match TRBD1. V lost 6 bases to trimming and J lost 4 bases; unmatched junction nucleotides: 10. CDR1 SGHVS and CDR2 FQNEAQ come from the germline V gene. The CDR3 totals 15 residues.

This clonotype showed up just a few times. J is TRBJ2-7 and V is TRBV20-1; TRBD2 matches at 15 bases. Germline-derived CDR1 and CDR2 are DFQATT and SNEGSKA (reference sequence). V was pared by 2 bases and J by 7 bases, with 9 bases of the junction left unmatched. The CDR3 runs 16 residues. The CDR3 reads CSARSRTSGGAREQYV. In DNA form, the CDR3 reads TGCAGTGCTAGATCCCGGACTAGCGGGGGGGCGCGTGAGCAGTACGTC.

Notes on this clonotype: Mismatch with germline at one junction end may stem from a read error. The rearrangement uses TRBV28 and TRBJ2-7; D possibly corresponds to TRBD1 (7 bases). The CDR3 contains 11 residues. Germline assignment: CDR1 MDHEN and CDR2 SYDVKM. The CDR3 loop reads CASSPRDSLDF. CDR3 nucleotides: TGTGCCAGCAGTCCGCGGGACAGCCTGGACTTC.

This clonotype occurred a few times. This chain uses TRBV6-5 with TRBJ1-4; D not resolved. CDR3 size: 14 residues. Germline loops: CDR1 MNHEY, CDR2 SVGAGI. The V end lost 0 bases, the J end lost 6 bases, and 8 bases lay between the germline ends. CDR3 sequence: CASSYSPGDEKLFF. CDR3 nucleotide sequence: TGTGCCAGCAGTTACTCCCCCGGGGATGAAAAACTGTTTTTT.

This clonotype was seen more than once but under ten times. This chain joins TRBV2 and TRBJ2-4; no clear D gene. The germline V and J ends were trimmed by 6 bases and 0 bases, with 21 bases remaining between them. Germline CDR1 reads SNHLY; CDR2 reads FYNNEI. CDR3 length: 18 amino acids. The CDR3 DNA sequence: TGTGCCAGCAGCCCCAGTGGCCAGTCCAACCTAGCCAAAAACATTCAGTACTTC. Translation gives CASSPSGQSNLAKNIQYF.

This clonotype occurred a few times. CDR3 sequence (DNA): TGCAGTGCTAGAGATCTGTGGGGTTCCTACAATGAGCAGTTCTTC. Translation gives CSARDLWGSYNEQFF. The genes are TRBV20-1 and TRBJ2-1; the D is unclear. This CDR3 has 15 amino acids. Trimming stripped 0 bases from V and 1 base from J, with 10 bases between. CDR1 and CDR2 (germline): DFQATT, SNEGSKA (reference sequence).

The table lists this clonotype with a few counts. The V gene is TRBV3-1, the J gene TRBJ2-1; D is possibly TRBD2 (6 bases). The germline V gene encodes CDR1 LGHDT and CDR2 YNNKEL (reference sequence). CDR3 length: 16 residues. The germline V and J ends were trimmed by 0 bases and 9 bases, with 18 bases remaining between them. This CDR3 is CASSQETERVWGEQFF. The CDR3 DNA follows: TGTGCCAGCAGCCAAGAAACGGAGCGGGTGTGGGGTGAGCAGTTCTTC.

The chain carries TRBV11-2 and TRBJ2-7; 7 bases align to TRBD1. Trimming removed 0 bases from V and 5 bases from J; junction bases left unmatched: 7. The CDR3 sequence is 15 residues long. CDR1 and CDR2 (germline): SGHAT, FQNNGV. In DNA form, the CDR3 reads TGTGCCAGCAGCTTAGAACCCGACAGGGTTCACGAGCAGTACGTC. As protein: CASSLEPDRVHEQYV.

This clonotype showed up just a few times. The rearrangement joins TRBV9 to TRBJ2-1; D gene uncertain. V was cut by 4 bases and J by 7 bases, with 9 bases left in between. This CDR3 is built from 12 residues. Germline CDR1 is SGDLS and CDR2 is YYNGEE. This chain's CDR3 is CASSPYPNEQFF. In nucleotides, the CDR3 is TGTGCCAGCAGCCCCTACCCGAATGAGCAGTTCTTC.

This clonotype was seen a few times. This sequence joins TRBV5-4 and TRBJ2-7; perhaps TRBD1 as D (6 bases). V was trimmed by 3 bases and J by 8 bases, leaving 18 bases between them. The germline CDR1 and CDR2 sequences are SGHNT and YYREEE (reference sequence). The CDR3 length is 14 residues. The CDR3 nucleotides are TGTGCCAGCAGCTACACCGGGACACGGAACCAGCAGTACTTC. It translates to CASSYTGTRNQQYF.

In this sample, this clonotype turned up once. The V call is TRBV2, the J call TRBJ2-3; possibly TRBD2 for D (5 bases). Germline V gene data show CDR1 as SNHLY and CDR2 as FYNNEI. The CDR3 spans 18 residues. V dropped 4 bases and J dropped 0 bases, with 20 bases sitting between them. CDR3: CASSAQGLAYASTDTQYF. The CDR3 DNA reads TGTGCCAGCAGTGCTCAAGGCTTAGCGTACGCTAGCACAGATACGCAGTATTTT. Complete variable domain (other parts from reference TRBV2 and TRBJ2-3): EPEVTQTPSHQVTQMGQEVILRCVPISNHLYFYWYRQILGQKVEFLVSFYNNEISEKSEIFDDQFSVERPDGSNFTLKIRSTKLEDSAMYFCASSAQGLAYASTDTQYFGPGTRLTVL.

The chain employs TRBV28 and TRBJ2-5, with D possibly being TRBD1 (6 bases). The CDR3 has 15 amino acids. Germline CDR1 is MDHEN and CDR2 is SYDVKM. Trimming left V 6 bases short and J 1 base short, with 15 bases between. CDR3: CASSLGTPTQETQYF. CDR3 DNA sequence: TGTGCCAGCAGCCTGGGGACACCGACCCAAGAGACCCAGTACTTC.

This chain uses TRBV9 with TRBJ1-1; no firm D call. CDR3 length: 11 amino acids. Per germline, CDR1 SGDLS and CDR2 YYNGEE. Trimming took 6 bases from V and 12 from J, leaving 15 bases between them. The CDR3 nucleotides are TGTGCCAGCACCCCGCGAGCTTCGACTTTCTTT. Translated, it gives CASTPRASTFF.

This clonotype was seen a handful of times. The chain has TRBV27 and TRBJ2-3, with 7 bases fitting TRBD2. V lost 0 bases to trimming and J lost 0 bases; unmatched junction nucleotides: 15. CDR1 is MNHEY, CDR2 SMNVEV, per germline (reference sequence). The CDR3 covers 20 residues. The CDR3 loop reads CASSLSHGRALPGSTDTQYF. CDR3 bases: TGTGCCAGCAGTTTATCTCATGGGAGGGCTCTTCCGGGGAGCACAGATACGCAGTATTTT.

This clonotype was picked up a small number of times. This chain connects TRBV11-1 to TRBJ2-7, with 7 nucleotides matching TRBD1. CDR3 size: 16 residues. Germline values: CDR1 SGHAT, CDR2 FQDESV (reference sequence). Unmatched junction bases numbered 10, after V lost 4 bases and J lost 1 base. CDR3 DNA: TGTGCCAGCAGCTCTCCAGCTGGGACAGAATCCTACGAGCAGTACTTC. Protein sequence: CASSSPAGTESYEQYF.

The V gene is TRBV29-1, the J gene TRBJ2-7; 8 bases match TRBD2. CDR3 length: 13 residues. Germline CDR1 reads SQVTM; CDR2 reads ANQGSEA. In DNA, the CDR3 is TGCAGTGCACGGGAGGGGGACCTGAACGAGCAGTACTTC. This encodes CSAREGDLNEQYF.